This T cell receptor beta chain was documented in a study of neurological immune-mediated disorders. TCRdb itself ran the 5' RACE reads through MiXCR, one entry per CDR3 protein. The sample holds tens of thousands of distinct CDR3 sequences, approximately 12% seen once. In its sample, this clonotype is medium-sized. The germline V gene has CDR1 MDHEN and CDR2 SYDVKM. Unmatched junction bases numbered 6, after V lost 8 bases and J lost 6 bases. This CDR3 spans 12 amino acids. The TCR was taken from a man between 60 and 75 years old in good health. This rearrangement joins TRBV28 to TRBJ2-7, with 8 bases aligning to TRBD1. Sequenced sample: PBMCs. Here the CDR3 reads CASWDRYTEQYF. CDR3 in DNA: TGTGCCAGCTGGGACAGGTATACCGAGCAGTACTTC.